This T cell receptor beta chain was identified during a study of post-analysis software for immune sequencing data. Whole-study findings and limits: F measure clustering grouped samples strongly by preparation batch. The study found TRBV5-6, TRBV5-1 and TRBV20-1 among a handful of TRBV segments more frequent in patients than controls.

Unique molecular identifiers featured in each of the TCR beta cDNA libraries. TCRdb redid the calling of the PCR reads with MiXCR, one entry per CDR3 protein. The profile shows more than 500,000 distinct CDR3 sequences, 30% to 40% of them singletons. Germline V gives CDR1 DFQATT, CDR2 SNEGSKA (reference sequence). The length of the CDR3 is 13 residues. Trimming shortened V by 3 bases and J by 4 bases, and 11 bases separated the two germline ends. On this clonotype: As yet, its antigen is unknown.

The chain is built from TRBV20-1 and TRBJ2-3; D is possibly TRBD1 (6 bases). This sequence originates from a girl aged 2-17 years with multiple sclerosis. The sequencing input was blood. In DNA, the CDR3 is TGCAGTGCTAGCCCTACAGGGCCAGATACGCAGTATTTT. Its translation is CSASPTGPDTQYF.